These T cell receptor beta chains were read from a single sample in a study of OX40 agonist ivuxolimab in advanced cancers. Assay used: immunoSEQ multiplex PCR; TCRdb lists only in-frame clones, some missing. The table has around 76,000 clones, 84% seen once. The input for sequencing was CD4+ or CD8+ T cells sorted from blood, taken in a trial of the OX40 agonist ivuxolimab. Receptor source: an adult with an advanced solid tumor such as melanoma, head and neck, liver or kidney cancer. Both conserved end residues are part of each CDR3. The order of the fields is CDR3 DNA, CDR3 protein, clone size, V gene, D gene, J gene. D genes are given only for firm matches. Rows may omit the clone size; those that give it use once, few, many or a size class.

CDR3nt: TGTGCCAGCAGCCCCGAGGGTCTCCACGAGCAGTACTTC; CDR3aa: CASSPEGLHEQYF; abundance: once; v_gene: TRBV7-3; d_gene: NA; j_gene: TRBJ2-7
CDR3nt: TGCGCCAGCGGACCAGGGGATTTGGGCTACACCTTC; CDR3aa: CASGPGDLGYTF; abundance: NA; v_gene: TRBV5-1; d_gene: NA; j_gene: TRBJ1-2
CDR3nt: TGCGCCAGCAGCGGAATGGCGGGGGCGCATGAGACCCAGTACTTC; CDR3aa: CASSGMAGAHETQYF; abundance: NA; v_gene: TRBV5-1; d_gene: NA; j_gene: TRBJ2-5
CDR3nt: TGCGCCAGCAGCTTGGCCAGGAGTAACACTGAAGCTTTCTTT; CDR3aa: CASSLARSNTEAFF; abundance: NA; v_gene: TRBV5-1; d_gene: NA; j_gene: TRBJ1-1
CDR3nt: TGTGCCAGCAGCCTACCGGACAGGGCCTCCTACGAGCAGTACTTC; CDR3aa: CASSLPDRASYEQYF; abundance: NA; v_gene: TRBV7-2; d_gene: TRBD1; j_gene: TRBJ2-7
CDR3nt: TGTGCCAGCTCCAGGGGATTCTACAATGAGCAGTTCTTC; CDR3aa: CASSRGFYNEQFF; abundance: NA; v_gene: TRBV7-3; d_gene: NA; j_gene: TRBJ2-1
CDR3nt: TGCGCCAGCAGCAGCGGGGGGGCGCGACCCTATAATTCACCCCTCCACTTT; CDR3aa: CASSSGGARPYNSPLHF; abundance: NA; v_gene: TRBV5-1; d_gene: NA; j_gene: TRBJ1-6
CDR3nt: TGTGCCAGCAGCTTGAGCCAGGGGAGGGTATGGGACACTGAAGCTTTCTTT; CDR3aa: CASSLSQGRVWDTEAFF; abundance: NA; v_gene: TRBV5-4; d_gene: NA; j_gene: TRBJ1-1
CDR3nt: TGTGCCAGCAGCCGACGGGGGGGCCTCACCTACAATGAGCAGTTCTTC; CDR3aa: CASSRRGGLTYNEQFF; abundance: NA; v_gene: TRBV11-1; d_gene: TRBD2; j_gene: TRBJ2-1
CDR3nt: TGTGCCATCAGTGGGGCAACCTACGAGCAGTACTTC; CDR3aa: CAISGATYEQYF; abundance: NA; v_gene: TRBV10-3; d_gene: NA; j_gene: TRBJ2-7
CDR3nt: TGTGCCAGCAGCCTTGGGACAGGGTCCCCTACCAACTATGGCTACACCTTC; CDR3aa: CASSLGTGSPTNYGYTF; abundance: NA; v_gene: TRBV7-9; d_gene: TRBD1; j_gene: TRBJ1-2
CDR3nt: TGTGCCAGCAGCTTAAACAATAGGGATACGCAGTATTTT; CDR3aa: CASSLNNRDTQYF; abundance: NA; v_gene: TRBV7-2; d_gene: NA; j_gene: TRBJ2-3
CDR3nt: TGCGCCAGCAGCTTGGTGCTAGCAGGAAACACCGGGGAGCTGTTTTTT; CDR3aa: CASSLVLAGNTGELFF; abundance: few; v_gene: TRBV5-1; d_gene: NA; j_gene: TRBJ2-2
CDR3nt: TGTGCCAGCAGTGAAGATGGCGGAACCTATGGCTACACCTTC; CDR3aa: CASSEDGGTYGYTF; abundance: NA; v_gene: TRBV2; d_gene: NA; j_gene: TRBJ1-2
CDR3nt: TGTGCCAGCAGTGTCAGGGGGAACACTGAAGCTTTCTTT; CDR3aa: CASSVRGNTEAFF; abundance: NA; v_gene: TRBV2; d_gene: NA; j_gene: TRBJ1-1
CDR3nt: TGTGCCAGCAGTTTACGGAGGTTGAGTTCACCCCTCCACTTT; CDR3aa: CASSLRRLSSPLHF; abundance: NA; v_gene: TRBV27; d_gene: NA; j_gene: TRBJ1-6
CDR3nt: TGTGCCAGCAGCCGAAGCTACAGGGAAACTGGGGCCAACGTCCTGACTTTC; CDR3aa: CASSRSYRETGANVLTF; abundance: NA; v_gene: TRBV4-2; d_gene: NA; j_gene: TRBJ2-6
CDR3nt: TGTGCCAGCAGTGGGAGAAATAGCGGGGGAGAGTTCTTC; CDR3aa: CASSGRNSGGEFF; abundance: NA; v_gene: TRBV6-1; d_gene: TRBD2; j_gene: TRBJ2-1
CDR3nt: TGTGCCAGTAGTCCCCCGGGCGTGGGGCCGGGGTTCAATGAGCAGTTCTTC; CDR3aa: CASSPPGVGPGFNEQFF; abundance: NA; v_gene: TRBV19; d_gene: NA; j_gene: TRBJ2-1
CDR3nt: TGTGCCAGCAGTTACTCGGGGGACAGGGGCTACGAGCAGTACTTC; CDR3aa: CASSYSGDRGYEQYF; abundance: NA; v_gene: TRBV6-5; d_gene: TRBD1; j_gene: TRBJ2-7